This entry lists 5 T cell receptor beta chains sequenced from one sample in a study of T cell changes during pregnancy in multiple sclerosis. Here immunoSEQ multiplex PCR was the method, and the copy in TCRdb shows in-frame clones only, minus some. Of roughly 23,000 clones in the sample, roughly 90% were seen once. The source was CD4+ T cells from peripheral blood mononuclear cells, collected in the first trimester of pregnancy. Receptors were obtained from a female donor in good health, enrolled as a control in a pregnancy study.

The chain has TRBV2 and TRBJ2-3; 7 nucleotides align to TRBD1. Trimming took 6 bases from V and 0 from J; bases not matched to a gene: 9. This CDR3 has 16 amino acids. Per germline, CDR1 SNHLY and CDR2 FYNNEI. The CDR3 DNA follows: TGTGCCAGCAGGGCCCGGGACAGCGTCAGCACAGATACGCAGTATTTT. This translates into CASRARDSVSTDTQYF.

The chain uses TRBV27 and TRBJ2-7; 10 nucleotides agree with TRBD1. With V trimmed by 1 base and J by 6 bases, 0 bases remained unmatched. The CDR3 length is 13 residues. Germline loops: CDR1 MNHEY, CDR2 SMNVEV (reference sequence). The CDR3 is CASSLWTGGEQYF. In nucleotides, the CDR3 is TGTGCCAGCAGTTTATGGACAGGGGGCGAGCAGTACTTC.

This chain links TRBV10-1 with TRBJ2-3; tentative D call: TRBD1 (5 bases). Germline V gives CDR1 WNHNN, CDR2 SYGVQD (reference sequence). Trimming pared 1 base from V and 8 bases from J, leaving 10 bases between. CDR3 size: 13 residues. DNA for the CDR3: TGCGCCAGCAGTGAGTGGCCTCAGGGTACGCAGTATTTT. Residues: CASSEWPQGTQYF.

The rearrangement joins TRBV6-5 to TRBJ1-2, with D perhaps TRBD1 (5 bases). The CDR3 totals 15 residues. V was shortened by 8 bases and J by 0 bases, with 16 bases between the two germline ends. Germline-derived CDR1 and CDR2 are MNHEY and SVGAGI. Here the CDR3 reads CASGLSRTTNYGYTF. The CDR3 DNA is TGTGCCAGCGGCCTCTCGAGGACAACTAACTATGGCTACACCTTC.

V gene TRBV4-3 combines with J gene TRBJ1-1, with D maybe TRBD1 (6 bases). The CDR3 length is 16 residues. The V end lost 3 bases, the J end lost 4 bases, and 18 bases lay between the germline ends. Germline-derived CDR1 and CDR2 are LGHNA and YSLEER. CDR3 coding DNA: TGCGCCAGCAGCCAGACCCCTAGCCGAGGGGGCACTGAAGCTTTCTTT. Protein: CASSQTPSRGGTEAFF.